This TCR beta chain was identified in a study of blood T cell repertoires in COVID-19. Study summary: Samples representing acute and convalescent COVID-19 were sourced from the United States, Italy and Spain.

This clone has just one count. Participants' own reports of clinical history determined their cohort assignment. Recovery meant two consecutive negative NP/OP PCR tests, professional clearance, or resolved symptoms. Original handling: Amplification of reference gene primers was used by the study to estimate nucleated cell counts. Generated by immunoSEQ multiplex PCR, the TCRdb table keeps only in-frame clones and is missing some. Clone size and V and J calls were adopted from that table, with D and trimming inferred from the DNA. The data hold approximately 160,000 clones, with about 88% observed a single time. The sequence came from a woman in her forties or fifties who had recovered from COVID-19. Sequencing was done on a sample of PBMCs or T cells enriched from blood (not recorded which).

The CDR3 spells CASTPGQGAYEQYF. The DNA for the CDR3 is TGTGCCAGCACCCCGGGACAGGGGGCCTACGAGCAGTACTTC. The J gene is TRBJ2-7, the V gene TRBV27; TRBD1 matches at 11 bases. Trimming cost V 7 bases and J 2 bases; bases outside gene matches: 4. This CDR3 contains 14 residues. CDR1 and CDR2 from the germline V gene are MNHEY and SMNVEV (reference sequence).